Below are 25 T cell receptor beta chains sequenced from a single sample in a study of T cell responses to AZD1222 COVID-19 vaccine. Here immunoSEQ multiplex PCR was the method, and the copy in TCRdb shows in-frame clones only, minus some. The sample comprises about 130,000 clones, 88% of which are singletons, and approximately 7% rests with the top ten. Sample: peripheral blood, taken on day 0 of AZD1222 vaccination. The source is an adult in good health.

The chain employs TRBV9 and TRBJ2-5; no clear D. Trimming took 3 bases from V and 2 from J, leaving 8 bases between them. The germline V gene encodes CDR1 SGDLS and CDR2 YYNGEE. This CDR3 region has 13 residues. CDR3 residues: CASSGIRQETQYF. DNA for the CDR3: TGTGCCAGCAGCGGAATAAGGCAAGAGACCCAGTACTTC.

The chain carries TRBV14 and TRBJ1-2, with D perhaps TRBD1 (5 bases). Trimming took off 1 base at V and 8 bases at J, with 11 bases between the two ends. The CDR3 loop spans 13 amino acids. Per the germline V gene, CDR1 is SGHDN and CDR2 is FVKESK. This chain's CDR3 is CASSQAQGHGYTF. CDR3 DNA sequence: TGTGCCAGCAGCCAAGCTCAGGGTCACGGCTACACCTTC. Looking up the rest from reference TRBV14 and TRBJ1-2 gives the full variable domain: EAGVTQFPSHSVIEKGQTVTLRCDPISGHDNLYWYRRVMGKEIKFLLHFVKESKQDESGMPNNRFLAERTGGTYSTLKVQPAELEDSGVYFCASSQAQGHGYTFGSGTRLTVV.

This clone was detected a few times. The J gene is TRBJ1-2, the V gene TRBV11-2; perhaps TRBD1 as D (5 bases). V shed 2 bases and J shed 4 bases, with 14 bases lying between them. The CDR3 spans 15 residues. The V gene's germline CDR1 is SGHAT and CDR2 FQNNGV. The CDR3 nucleotides are TGTGCCAGCAGCTTACATCAGGGTTGGCGCTATGGCTACACCTTC. Encoded protein: CASSLHQGWRYGYTF.

The gene calls are TRBV30 and TRBJ2-1; 7 bases fit TRBD1. From germline, CDR1 is GTSNPN and CDR2 SVGIG (reference sequence). Trimming removed 0 bases from V and 12 bases from J; junction bases left unmatched: 5. The CDR3 is 12 residues long. The CDR3 protein is CAWSVDRAAQFF. For the CDR3, the DNA is TGTGCCTGGAGTGTAGACAGGGCGGCGCAGTTCTTC.

V and J are TRBV5-1 and TRBJ2-3; 10 bases are shared with TRBD2. This CDR3 contains 15 residues. V shed 0 bases and J 6 bases; nucleotides not matched to a gene: 4. CDR1 is SGHRS, CDR2 YFSETQ, per germline. In DNA form, the CDR3 reads TGCGCCAGCAGCTTGGCCCTAGCGGGAGAGGATACGCAGTATTTT. It codes for CASSLALAGEDTQYF.

The genes are TRBV3-1 (or the pseudogene TRBV3-2) and TRBJ2-7; TRBD1 aligns across 9 bases. The germline V gene has CDR1 LGHDT and CDR2 YNNKEL (reference sequence). There are 14 residues in the CDR3. The ends lost 4 bases at V and 2 bases at J; junction bases unmatched: 3. The DNA of the CDR3 is TGTGCCAGCAGCCCGCGGGACAGGGCCTACGAGCAGTACTTC. Translated: CASSPRDRAYEQYF.

The V gene is TRBV27, the J gene TRBJ2-5; 10 positions match TRBD1. The CDR3 totals 15 residues. Trimming took 2 bases from V and 1 from J; bases not matched to a gene: 1. Germline CDR1 reads MNHEY; CDR2 reads SMNVEV (reference sequence). The DNA of the CDR3 is TGTGCCAGCAGTTTAGGGGACAGGGGCCAAGAGACCCAGTACTTC. The encoded protein is CASSLGDRGQETQYF.

This chain uses TRBV10-3 with TRBJ2-1; D perhaps matches TRBD2 (6 bases). The CDR3 is 15 residues long. CDR1 is ENHRY and CDR2 is SYGVKD in the germline V gene. V lost 4 bases and J 6 bases, leaving 16 bases between the germline ends. The DNA for the CDR3 is TGTGCCATCAGTGGGGGAGGAAGGTTAGGCAATGAGCAGTTCTTC. Its translation is CAISGGGRLGNEQFF.

This sequence joins TRBV5-1 and TRBJ2-2, with D tentatively TRBD1 or TRBD2 (5 bases each). V lost 0 bases to trimming and J lost 9 bases, with 15 bases between them. The CDR3 extends over 15 amino acids. Per germline, CDR1 SGHRS and CDR2 YFSETQ. The CDR3 region has the DNA TGCGCCAGCAGCTTGGCCCCGCCGGGGCTCCGGGAGCTGTTTTTT. Translating gives CASSLAPPGLRELFF.

The chain uses TRBV25-1 and TRBJ2-3; the D gene is possibly TRBD1 (5 bases). CDR3 length equals 14 residues. V was shortened by 7 bases and J by 2 bases, with 13 bases between the two germline ends. Per germline, CDR1 MGHDK and CDR2 SYGVNS. The CDR3 protein is CASKGMDPTDTQYF. The CDR3 nucleotides read TGTGCCAGCAAGGGGATGGACCCCACAGATACGCAGTATTTT.

The genes are TRBV6-5 and TRBJ1-4; 12 nucleotides agree with TRBD1. The length of the CDR3 is 14 residues. Germline V gene sequence: CDR1 MNHEY, CDR2 SVGAGI. V lost 6 bases and J lost 8; bases outside the gene matches: 4. The CDR3 region has the DNA TGTGCCAGCAGCCGGGACAGGGGGCGCGAAAAACTGTTTTTT. Amino acid sequence: CASSRDRGREKLFF.

This clone appeared a single time. The chain employs TRBV15 and TRBJ2-7; 9 bases align to TRBD1. The CDR3 runs to 14 residues. After removal of 5 bases from V and 6 bases from J, the junction contained 8 bases not matched to a gene. Germline V lookup: CDR1 LNHNV, CDR2 YYDKDF (reference sequence). The CDR3 region is CATSGLGTGTEQYF. CDR3 nucleotides: TGTGCCACCAGCGGCCTCGGGACAGGGACCGAGCAGTACTTC.

The CDR3, as DNA: TGTGCCAGCAATACCGGGGCCAACGTCCTGACTTTC. It yields the protein CASNTGANVLTF. The chain combines TRBV28 with TRBJ2-6; D is ambiguous. This CDR3 comprises 12 residues. V was cut by 7 bases and J by 4 bases, with 5 bases left in between. Germline assignment: CDR1 MDHEN and CDR2 SYDVKM.

The chain has TRBV2 and TRBJ2-4; 10 bases are a match to TRBD2. V was pared by 6 bases and J by 6 bases, with 5 bases of the junction left unmatched. The CDR3 has 14 residues. Germline lookup yields CDR1 SNHLY and CDR2 FYNNEI. The CDR3 loop is CASREREGRNIQYF. CDR3 in DNA: TGTGCCAGCAGGGAGCGGGAGGGCCGAAACATTCAGTACTTC.

The chain employs TRBV6-5 and TRBJ1-5; TRBD1 might be the D (6 bases). CDR3 length: 14 amino acids. Per germline, CDR1 MNHEY and CDR2 SVGAGI. Trimming left V 5 bases short and J 9 bases short, with 17 bases between. CDR3 nucleotide sequence: TGTGCCAGCAGTACCGGACAGACATTGGGGCCCCAGCATTTT. Encoded protein: CASSTGQTLGPQHF.

The chain uses TRBV29-1 and TRBJ2-3; 9 nucleotides match TRBD2. Trimming cost V 7 bases and J 4 bases; bases outside gene matches: 18. The CDR3 consists of 17 residues. Germline CDR1 reads SQVTM; CDR2 reads ANQGSEA. The CDR3 loop is CSARIRVSRGGPDTQYF. The CDR3 nucleotides read TGCAGCGCCAGAATCCGAGTCTCGCGGGGGGGCCCAGATACGCAGTATTTT.

This chain connects TRBV7-3 to TRBJ2-7, with 7 bases that match TRBD2. J lost 7 bases, V lost 4 bases, and 4 bases had no gene match. Germline CDR1 SGHTA, CDR2 FQGTGA. The CDR3 runs to 12 residues. CDR3 DNA sequence: TGTGCCAGCAGCTCGGGAGGTCGGGAGCAGTACTTC. As protein: CASSSGGREQYF.

The rearrangement uses TRBV12-3 or TRBV12-4 and TRBJ2-7; D call uncertain. The CDR3 runs to 13 residues. V was cut by 4 bases and J by 1 base, with 8 bases left in between. DNA for the CDR3: TGTGCCAGCAGTTGGACGGAATCCTACGAGCAGTACTTC. Encoded protein: CASSWTESYEQYF.

The CDR3 DNA reads as TGTGCCAGCATCTCCGGACAGGGGAGGGTTGGCTACACCTTC. Its protein product is CASISGQGRVGYTF. The chain recombines TRBV2 with TRBJ1-2, with 9 bases that match TRBD1. The CDR3 totals 14 residues. The ends lost 7 bases at V and 7 bases at J; junction bases unmatched: 10. In germline, CDR1 is SNHLY, CDR2 FYNNEI.

CDR3 in amino acids: CASRPAGNIQYF. Written as DNA, the CDR3 is TGCGCCAGCAGGCCCGCGGGAAACATTCAGTACTTC. V and J are TRBV10-2 and TRBJ2-4, with a tentative D call TRBD2 (5 bases). The CDR3 has 12 residues. V dropped 6 bases and J dropped 6 bases, with 9 bases sitting between them. The V gene's germline CDR1 is WSHSY and CDR2 SAAADI.

The V and J genes are TRBV20-1 and TRBJ2-3; TRBD1 might be the D (5 bases). The CDR3 extends over 16 amino acids. The V end was cut by 3 bases, the J end by 4 bases, with 20 bases between. CDR1 and CDR2 (germline): DFQATT, SNEGSKA (reference sequence). The CDR3 loop reads CSASSIRQYGPDTQYF. CDR3 nucleotide sequence: TGCAGTGCTAGTTCCATCAGACAGTACGGGCCAGATACGCAGTATTTT.

V gene TRBV3-1 (or the pseudogene TRBV3-2) combines with J gene TRBJ1-4; D may be TRBD1 (5 bases). CDR3 length: 13 amino acids. V lost 2 bases and J 11 bases, leaving 12 bases between the germline ends. Germline loops: CDR1 LGHDT, CDR2 YNNKEL (reference sequence). As DNA, the CDR3 is TGTGCCAGCAGCCAAAGGGGCGGTGACAAACTGTTTTTT. Its protein is CASSQRGGDKLFF.

J is TRBJ1-2 and V is TRBV29-1; 10 bases are a match to TRBD1. The CDR3 totals 15 residues. V was clipped by 7 bases and J by 6 bases; unmatched bases: 14. Germline values: CDR1 SQVTM, CDR2 ANQGSEA. The CDR3 bases are TGCAGCGCCAAGCGACCCGGGACAGGGGAGAATGGCTACACCTTC. This encodes CSAKRPGTGENGYTF.

The sample holds one count of this clone. V is TRBV29-1 and J is TRBJ1-4; D is perhaps TRBD1 (6 bases). Between the trimmed V and J ends, which lost 7 bases and 5 bases, there was a span of 17 bases. Germline V lookup: CDR1 SQVTM, CDR2 ANQGSEA. The CDR3 length is 14 residues. The CDR3 reads CSGASDRSNEKLFF. CDR3 in DNA: TGCAGCGGAGCCTCGGACAGAAGCAATGAAAAACTGTTTTTT.

This chain joins TRBV5-1 and TRBJ2-5; 7 nucleotides match TRBD1. Germline V lookup: CDR1 SGHRS, CDR2 YFSETQ. J gave up 1 base and V 3 bases, and 6 bases lay outside the gene matches. This CDR3 has 15 residues. The CDR3: CASSSETGRQETQYF. CDR3 nucleotides: TGCGCCAGCAGCTCCGAGACAGGGCGCCAAGAGACCCAGTACTTC.